These 17 T cell receptor beta chains originate from one sample sequenced in a study of Graves' ophthalmopathy and Graves' hyperthyroidism (dated by TCRdb to the late 2010s). The data were produced on an Illumina HiSeq 2000. For repertoire sequencing, the TCR beta CDR3 regions were amplified from RNA transcripts. The first round of RT-PCR was done with HTBI primers and the Qiagen OneStep RT-PCR kit, and was followed by a second round of multiplex PCR, then size selection and purification. TCRdb reprocessing: public reads trimmed at Q25 with fastp, clones called with MiXCR, in-frame beta chains kept. Rows are unified per CDR3 protein, each entry keeping the most common DNA and genes. The sample contains about 480,000 distinct CDR3 sequences, about 15% of them found a single time. The top ten clonotypes cover approximately 9.8% of the sample. The sequenced sample consisted of blood. Every receptor here comes from a woman aged 25-40 years with Graves' ophthalmopathy. Donor details come from another sample of the same person, matched by shared clones.

This clonotype was detected ten times or more. The rearrangement links TRBV28 to TRBJ1-1; 9 positions agree with TRBD1. J lost 0 bases, V lost 7 bases, and 6 bases had no gene match. The germline CDR1 and CDR2 sequences are MDHEN and SYDVKM. This CDR3 comprises 15 residues. Here the CDR3 DNA reads TGTGCCAGCACCGAGACAGGGGGATTGAACACTGAAGCTTTCTTT. Its translation: CASTETGGLNTEAFF. The whole variable domain, filled in from reference TRBV28 and TRBJ1-1, reads DVKVTQSSRYLVKRTGEKVFLECVQDMDHENMFWYRQDPGLGLRLIYFSYDVKMKEKGDIPEGYSVSREKKERFSLILESASTNQTSMYLCASTETGGLNTEAFFGQGTRLTVV.

This clonotype was observed many times. The V call is TRBV28, the J call TRBJ2-7, with D possibly called TRBD1 or TRBD2 (7 bases each). This CDR3 spans 12 amino acids. V was clipped by 10 bases and J by 3 bases, with 13 bases between them. Germline CDR1 and CDR2: MDHEN and SYDVKM. The CDR3 coding sequence is TGTGCCATCAGGGGGGGTATCTACGAGCAGTACTTC. Its translation: CAIRGGIYEQYF.

This clonotype was observed many times. The chain employs TRBV6-2 or TRBV6-3 and TRBJ1-1; D uncertain. CDR3 size: 16 residues. Germline V gene data show CDR1 as MNHEY and CDR2 as SVGEGT. The V end was cut by 2 bases, the J end by 1 base, with 14 bases between. The CDR3, as DNA: TGTGCCAGCAGTTACGAGGCAGGCTGGGGGAACACTGAAGCTTTCTTT. The encoded protein is CASSYEAGWGNTEAFF.

This clonotype was counted ten times or more. V and J are TRBV10-3 and TRBJ1-2; TRBD1 aligns across 12 bases. This CDR3 has 16 residues. Germline V lookup: CDR1 ENHRY, CDR2 SYGVKD. Trimming took 5 bases from V and 4 from J; bases not matched to a gene: 8. The CDR3: CAISRPGQGAGYGYTF. CDR3 sequence (DNA): TGTGCCATCAGTCGTCCGGGACAGGGGGCTGGCTATGGCTACACCTTC.

At least ten counts were recorded for this clonotype. The chain carries TRBV12-3 or TRBV12-4 and TRBJ1-5; maybe TRBD1 (5 bases). This CDR3 is built from 15 residues. V was pared by 6 bases and J by 0 bases, with 12 bases between. DNA of the CDR3: TGTGCCAGCAGCCGGGACGGCACTAGCAATCAGCCCCAGCATTTT. The encoded protein is CASSRDGTSNQPQHF.

This clonotype was counted ten times or more. V is TRBV2 and J is TRBJ2-7; TRBD2 matches 10 bases. V lost 6 bases, J lost 12 bases, and 8 bases stayed unmatched. The CDR3 loop spans 12 amino acids. Germline V gives CDR1 SNHLY, CDR2 FYNNEI. The CDR3 loop reads CASSGLLAGAYF. The DNA for the CDR3 is TGTGCCAGCAGCGGCCTTCTAGCGGGAGCGTACTTC.

There are many counts of this clonotype. The V gene is TRBV5-1, the J gene TRBJ2-7, with TRBD1 as a possible D gene (6 bases). The CDR3 has 16 amino acids. Trimming shortened V by 4 bases and J by 3 bases, and 20 bases separated the two germline ends. Germline V CDR1 and CDR2: SGHRS, YFSETQ. This CDR3 is CASSRNRDTSFYEQYF. The CDR3 DNA reads TGCGCCAGCAGCAGAAACCGGGACACTTCATTCTACGAGCAGTACTTC.

This clonotype came up many times. Relative to the germline gene, one junction end is altered; a read error may explain this. The chain is built from TRBV5-1 and TRBJ1-5; D unclear. From germline, CDR1 is SGHRS and CDR2 YFSETQ. This CDR3 is 15 amino acids long. CDR3 sequence reads: CASSPTGSSNQPQHF. The CDR3 DNA is TGTGCCAGCAGTCCGACCGGGTCAAGCAATCAGCCCCAGCATTTT.

Only a few counts were recorded for this clonotype. The chain links TRBV19 to TRBJ2-2, with D perhaps assigned TRBD1 or TRBD2 (5 bases each). There are 16 residues in the CDR3. Germline CDR1 is LNHDA and CDR2 is SQIVND (reference sequence). The germline V and J ends were trimmed by 3 bases and 0 bases, with 11 bases remaining between them. DNA of the CDR3: TGTGCCAGTAGTATCCGGGACGGTGCGAACACCGGGGAGCTGTTTTTT. Translation: CASSIRDGANTGELFF. Combining the CDR3 with reference TRBV19 and TRBJ2-2 gives the whole variable domain DGGITQSPKYLFRKEGQNVTLSCEQNLNHDAMYWYRQDPGQGLRLIYYSQIVNDFQKGDIAEGYSVSREKKESFPLTVTSAQKNPTAFYLCASSIRDGANTGELFFGEGSRLTVL.

This clonotype was counted ten times or more. The gene calls are TRBV28 and TRBJ2-5; 8 nucleotides agree with TRBD2. J lost 2 bases, V lost 6 bases, and 8 bases had no gene match. The CDR3 length is 15 residues. CDR1 is MDHEN, CDR2 SYDVKM, per germline. CDR3 region: CASSSYSGEQETQYF. CDR3 sequence (DNA): TGTGCCAGCAGCTCATATAGCGGGGAACAAGAGACCCAGTACTTC.

The rearrangement links TRBV7-2 to TRBJ2-7; 9 bases fit TRBD1. Germline lookup yields CDR1 SGHTA and CDR2 FQGNSA. The V segment lost 6 bases and the J segment 6 bases; nucleotides outside the gene matches: 9. The CDR3 consists of 14 residues. The CDR3 here is CASRNTGGEGEQYF. The CDR3 bases are TGTGCCAGCAGGAACACAGGGGGCGAGGGCGAGCAGTACTTC.

This clonotype was counted at least ten times. V usage is TRBV20-1 and J usage is TRBJ2-7, with 8 bases fitting TRBD2. Germline V lookup: CDR1 DFQATT, CDR2 SNEGSKA (reference sequence). CDR3 size: 13 residues. With V trimmed by 1 base and J by 5 bases, 4 bases remained unmatched. CDR3 sequence: CSARVEAGDEQYF. DNA for the CDR3: TGCAGTGCTAGAGTGGAAGCGGGGGACGAGCAGTACTTC.

This clonotype was seen at least ten times. The chain links TRBV14 to TRBJ2-7, with 9 nucleotides matching TRBD2. The CDR3 covers 15 residues. Germline V CDR1 and CDR2: SGHDN, FVKESK. The V and J ends lost 4 bases and 4 bases, in that order; junction bases with no gene match: 8. The CDR3 spells CASSPSGTSYYEQYF. In DNA, the CDR3 is TGTGCCAGCAGCCCAAGTGGGACTAGCTATTACGAGCAGTACTTC.

This clonotype has a count of ten or more. The chain joins TRBV12-3 or TRBV12-4 to TRBJ2-7; D uncertain. The CDR3 is 15 residues long. V dropped 7 bases and J dropped 2 bases, with 18 bases sitting between them. CDR3 amino acids: CASTPEGTIAYEQYF. Here the CDR3 DNA reads TGTGCCAGCACCCCGGAAGGAACGATTGCCTACGAGCAGTACTTC.

The chain is built from TRBV28 and TRBJ2-7, with TRBD2 as a possible D gene (5 bases). The CDR3 covers 12 residues. Looked up from germline, CDR1 is MDHEN and CDR2 is SYDVKM. Between the trimmed V and J ends, which lost 5 bases and 7 bases, there was a span of 12 bases. Here the CDR3 DNA reads TGTGCCAGCAGTCTCGACTGGAGGGAGCAGTACTTC. Translated: CASSLDWREQYF. Drawing the rest from reference TRBV28 and TRBJ2-7, the complete variable domain is DVKVTQSSRYLVKRTGEKVFLECVQDMDHENMFWYRQDPGLGLRLIYFSYDVKMKEKGDIPEGYSVSREKKERFSLILESASTNQTSMYLCASSLDWREQYFGPGTRLTVT.

V and J are TRBV4-1 and TRBJ1-4; no reliable D call. This CDR3 spans 15 amino acids. Trimming removed 4 bases at V and 4 bases at J, with 13 bases between. CDR1 is MGHRA and CDR2 is YSYEKL in the germline V gene. The CDR3, as DNA: TGCGCCAGCAGCCCAGTTAGAAGGGTTAATGAAAAACTGTTTTTT. It specifies CASSPVRRVNEKLFF.

This sequence joins TRBV6-1 and TRBJ2-3, with D perhaps TRBD1 (5 bases). The CDR3 is made up of 14 amino acids. Germline CDR1 and CDR2: MNHNS and SASEGT. Deletions cut 2 bases from V and 4 bases from J, with 10 bases between. The CDR3 nucleotides are TGTGCCAGCAGTGAACAGGGAATCCCAGATACGCAGTATTTT. It yields the protein CASSEQGIPDTQYF.